This T cell receptor beta chain was sequenced in a study of control samples from healthy donors and cancer patients. V lost 1 base, J lost 6 bases, and 7 bases lay in between. Germline V gene data show CDR1 as DFQATT and CDR2 as SNEGSKA (reference sequence). The CDR3 covers 11 residues. Using immunoSEQ multiplex PCR, the repertoire was profiled, and TCRdb retains in-frame clones only, with some absent. The sample consists of about 190,000 clones, about 91% of them appearing once. J is TRBJ2-7 and V is TRBV20-1; D might be TRBD2 (6 bases). This TCR was sampled from a man aged 25 to 45 in good health. The sample taken for sequencing was blood. The CDR3 bases are TGCAGTGCTAGAGGGGGGGTCGAGCAGTACTTC. Amino acid sequence: CSARGGVEQYF.